This TCR beta chain was captured by sequencing in a study of CD8 T cells in Susac syndrome. On the study more broadly: The Susac syndrome patients were therapy-naive, on corticosteroids, or on intravenous immunoglobulin alone at blood draw.

General study findings and limits: Clonal expansion was absent from the CD4+ T cell repertoires in Susac syndrome.

Random hexamers primed reverse transcription of roughly 0.45 to 1 ug RNA. Amplification of TCR beta CDR3 by immunoSEQ multiplex PCR spanned 54 Vbeta and 13 Jbeta. MiXCR, applied by TCRdb to the immunoSEQ multiplex PCR reads, yields one record per CDR3 protein. The sample lists about 160,000 distinct CDR3 sequences; about 96% were seen once. Concerning this clonotype: Its target is not known.

This CDR3 is 14 amino acids long. V shed 5 bases and J shed 4 bases, with 12 bases lying between them. Germline assignment: CDR1 SGHTA and CDR2 FQGNSA. Sequencing was done on a sample of CD4+ T cells from PBMCs. The chain links TRBV7-2 to TRBJ1-3, with D possibly TRBD1 on 5 matching bases. This sequence was found in a human donor with Susac syndrome. The CDR3, as DNA: TGTGCCAGCAGCGTTCAGGGTTCGGGAAACACCATATATTTT. This sequence encodes CASSVQGSGNTIYF.